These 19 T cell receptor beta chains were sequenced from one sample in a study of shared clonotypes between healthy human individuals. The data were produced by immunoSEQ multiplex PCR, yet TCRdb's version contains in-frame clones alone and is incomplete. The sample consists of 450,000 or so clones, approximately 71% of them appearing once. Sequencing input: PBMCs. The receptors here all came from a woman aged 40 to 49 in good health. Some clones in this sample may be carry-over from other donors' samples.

For the CDR3, the DNA is TGCGCCAGCAGCTTCTCGAGCCCGCCCTACGAGCAGTACTTC. Encoded protein: CASSFSSPPYEQYF. The chain employs TRBV5-1 and TRBJ2-7, with no clear D. The CDR3 spans 14 residues. The germline gives CDR1 SGHRS, CDR2 YFSETQ. Trimming left V 2 bases short and J 2 bases short, with 11 bases between.

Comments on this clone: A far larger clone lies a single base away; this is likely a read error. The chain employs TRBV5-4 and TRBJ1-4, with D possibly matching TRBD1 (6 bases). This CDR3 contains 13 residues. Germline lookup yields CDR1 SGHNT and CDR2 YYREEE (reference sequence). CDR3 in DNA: TGTGCCAGCAGAGGGGGGGAGAATGAAAAACTGCTTTTT. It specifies CASRGGENEKLLF. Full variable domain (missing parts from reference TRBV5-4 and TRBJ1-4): ETGVTQSPTHLIKTRGQQVTLRCSSQSGHNTVSWYQQALGQGPQFIFQYYREEENGRGNFPPRFSGLQFPNYSSELNVNALELDDSALYLCASRGGENEKLLFGSGTQLSVL.

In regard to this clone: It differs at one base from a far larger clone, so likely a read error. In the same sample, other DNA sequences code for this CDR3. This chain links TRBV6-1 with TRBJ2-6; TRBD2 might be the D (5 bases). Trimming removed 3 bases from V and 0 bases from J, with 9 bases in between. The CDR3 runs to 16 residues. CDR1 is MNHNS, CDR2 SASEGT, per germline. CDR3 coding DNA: TGTGCCAGCAGTGAGTTGGACTTCTCTGGGGCCAACGTCCTGACTTTC. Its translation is CASSELDFSGANVLTF.

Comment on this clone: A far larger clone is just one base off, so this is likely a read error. The CDR3 DNA follows: TGTGCCAGCAGCCAAGAGTTTTGGGGCAATCAGCTCCAGCATTTT. It encodes CASSQEFWGNQLQHF. This chain links TRBV4-2 with TRBJ1-5, with D possibly being TRBD1 (5 bases). The CDR3 has 15 amino acids. CDR1 and CDR2 from the germline V gene are LGHNA and YNFKEQ.

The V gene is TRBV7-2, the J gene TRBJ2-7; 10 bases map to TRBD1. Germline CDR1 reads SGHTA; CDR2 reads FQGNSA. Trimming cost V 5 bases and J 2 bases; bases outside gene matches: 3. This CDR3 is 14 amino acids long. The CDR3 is CASSRQGATYEQYF. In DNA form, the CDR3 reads TGTGCCAGCAGCCGACAGGGGGCGACCTACGAGCAGTACTTC.

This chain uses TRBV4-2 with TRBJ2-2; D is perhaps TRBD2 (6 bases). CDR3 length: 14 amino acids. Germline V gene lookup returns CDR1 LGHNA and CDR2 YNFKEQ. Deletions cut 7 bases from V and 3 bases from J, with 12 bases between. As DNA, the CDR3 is TGTGCCAGCAAATTCTCGGGAGACACCGGGGAGCTGTTTTTT. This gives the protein CASKFSGDTGELFF.

The CDR3 sequence: CASSPDGRELFF. CDR3 nucleotides: TGTGCCAGCAGCCCCGACGGGAGGGAGCTGTTTTTT. V usage is TRBV7-9 and J usage is TRBJ2-2; TRBD2 is a possible D gene (5 bases). The CDR3 has 12 residues. The germline V gene encodes CDR1 SEHNR and CDR2 FQNEAQ (reference sequence). V was pared by 5 bases and J by 9 bases, with 10 bases between.

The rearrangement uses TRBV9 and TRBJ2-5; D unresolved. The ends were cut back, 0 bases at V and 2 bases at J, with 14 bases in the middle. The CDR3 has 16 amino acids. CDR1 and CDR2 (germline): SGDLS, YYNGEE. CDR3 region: CASSVDVSALQETQYF. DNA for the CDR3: TGTGCCAGCAGCGTAGATGTCTCGGCCCTACAAGAGACCCAGTACTTC.

The CDR3 nucleotides are TGTGCCTCCAAACTAGTTTCCTACGAGCAGTACTTC. Translated: CASKLVSYEQYF. This chain uses TRBV2 with TRBJ2-7; possibly TRBD2 for D (5 bases). This CDR3 comprises 12 residues. Germline CDR1 SNHLY, CDR2 FYNNEI. V lost 11 bases to trimming and J lost 1 base, with 12 bases between them. Complete variable domain (other parts from reference TRBV2 and TRBJ2-7): EPEVTQTPSHQVTQMGQEVILRCVPISNHLYFYWYRQILGQKVEFLVSFYNNEISEKSEIFDDQFSVERPDGSNFTLKIRSTKLEDSAMYFCASKLVSYEQYFGPGTRLTVT.

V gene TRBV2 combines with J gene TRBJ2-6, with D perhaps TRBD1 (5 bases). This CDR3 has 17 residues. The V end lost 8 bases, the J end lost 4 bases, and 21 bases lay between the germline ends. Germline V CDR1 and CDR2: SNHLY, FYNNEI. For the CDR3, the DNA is TGTGCCAGCCGAGCACCAGGGTTCCCCCAGGGGGCCAACGTCCTGACTTTC. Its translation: CASRAPGFPQGANVLTF.

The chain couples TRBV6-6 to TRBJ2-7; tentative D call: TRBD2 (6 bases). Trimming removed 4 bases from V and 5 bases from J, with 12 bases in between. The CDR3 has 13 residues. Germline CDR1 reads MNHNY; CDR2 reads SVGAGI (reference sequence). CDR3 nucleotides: TGTGCCAGCAGTTCGCTCGGGAGCCACGAGCAGTACTTC. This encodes CASSSLGSHEQYF.

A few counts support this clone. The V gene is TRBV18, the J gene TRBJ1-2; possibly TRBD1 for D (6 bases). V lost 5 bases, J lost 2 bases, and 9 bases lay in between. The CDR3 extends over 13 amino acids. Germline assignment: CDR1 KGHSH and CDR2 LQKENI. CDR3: CASSSDRNYGYTF. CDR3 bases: TGTGCCAGCTCATCAGACAGGAACTATGGCTACACCTTC. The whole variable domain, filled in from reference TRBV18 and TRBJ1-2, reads NAGVMQNPRHLVRRRGQEARLRCSPMKGHSHVYWYRQLPEEGLKFMVYLQKENIIDESGMPKERFSAEFPKEGPSILRIQQVVRGDSAAYFCASSSDRNYGYTFGSGTRLTVV.

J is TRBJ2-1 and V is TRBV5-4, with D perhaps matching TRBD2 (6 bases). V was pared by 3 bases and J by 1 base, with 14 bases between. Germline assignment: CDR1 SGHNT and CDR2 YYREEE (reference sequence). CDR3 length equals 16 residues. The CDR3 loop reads CASSSDLGGSYNEQFF. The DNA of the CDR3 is TGTGCCAGCAGCTCAGACTTGGGGGGTTCCTACAATGAGCAGTTCTTC.

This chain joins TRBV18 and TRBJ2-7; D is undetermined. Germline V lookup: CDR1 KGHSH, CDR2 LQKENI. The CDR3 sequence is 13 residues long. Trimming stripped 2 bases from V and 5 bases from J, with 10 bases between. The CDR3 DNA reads TGTGCCAGCTCACCATCACCCGGACACGAGCAGTACTTC. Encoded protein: CASSPSPGHEQYF.

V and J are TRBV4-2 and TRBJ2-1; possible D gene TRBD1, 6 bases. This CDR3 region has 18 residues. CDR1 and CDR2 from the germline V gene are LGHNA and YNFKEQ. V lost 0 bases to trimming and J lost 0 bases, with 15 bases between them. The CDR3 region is CASSQDQEGGSSYNEQFF. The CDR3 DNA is TGTGCCAGCAGCCAAGATCAAGAAGGGGGAAGCTCCTACAATGAGCAGTTCTTC.

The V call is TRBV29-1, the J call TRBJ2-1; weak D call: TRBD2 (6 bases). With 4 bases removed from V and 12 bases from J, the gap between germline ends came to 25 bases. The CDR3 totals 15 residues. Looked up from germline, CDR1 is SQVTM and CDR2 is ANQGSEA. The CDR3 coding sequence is TGCAGCGTTGGGGAGGTCGGGCGTGCCCCAACGGGGCAGTTCTTC. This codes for CSVGEVGRAPTGQFF.

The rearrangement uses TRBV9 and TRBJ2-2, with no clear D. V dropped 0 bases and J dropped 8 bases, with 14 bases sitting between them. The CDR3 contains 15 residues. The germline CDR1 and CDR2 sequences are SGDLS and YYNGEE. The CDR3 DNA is TGTGCCAGCAGCGTAGAAGCCTCCCTAACTGGGGAGCTGTTTTTT. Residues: CASSVEASLTGELFF.

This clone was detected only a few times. CDR3: CASSIRQGYAEQYF. Written as DNA, the CDR3 is TGTGCCAGCAGCATACGACAGGGGTACGCAGAGCAGTACTTC. This chain joins TRBV27 and TRBJ2-7, with 8 bases fitting TRBD1. This CDR3 is 14 amino acids long. Germline V lookup: CDR1 MNHEY, CDR2 SMNVEV (reference sequence). The V and J ends lost 6 bases and 7 bases, in that order; junction bases with no gene match: 11.

The CDR3 DNA reads as TGTGCCAGCAGCGCGAAGGGTCAGGAGCACACTGAAGCTTTCTTT. Protein product: CASSAKGQEHTEAFF. J is TRBJ1-1 and V is TRBV21-1. TRBV21-1 is assigned pseudogene status. This CDR3 region has 15 residues.